This T cell receptor (beta chain) is from a study of blood T cell repertoires in COVID-19. The CDR3 loop spans 12 amino acids. V was shortened by 4 bases and J by 1 base, with 4 bases between the two germline ends. Germline V gives CDR1 MNHEY, CDR2 SVGAGI. Profiled with immunoSEQ multiplex PCR; TCRdb holds only in-frame clones, not every one. The sample contains 100,000 to 150,000 clones, over 60% of which appear only once. This clone has a handful of counts. This clonotype originated in a woman aged 65 to 85 with acute or convalescent COVID-19. This chain links TRBV6-5 with TRBJ1-1; D is undetermined. The sample taken for sequencing was peripheral blood. The CDR3 spells CASSSPNTEAFF. For the CDR3, the DNA is TGTGCCAGCAGTTCTCCGAACACTGAAGCTTTCTTT.